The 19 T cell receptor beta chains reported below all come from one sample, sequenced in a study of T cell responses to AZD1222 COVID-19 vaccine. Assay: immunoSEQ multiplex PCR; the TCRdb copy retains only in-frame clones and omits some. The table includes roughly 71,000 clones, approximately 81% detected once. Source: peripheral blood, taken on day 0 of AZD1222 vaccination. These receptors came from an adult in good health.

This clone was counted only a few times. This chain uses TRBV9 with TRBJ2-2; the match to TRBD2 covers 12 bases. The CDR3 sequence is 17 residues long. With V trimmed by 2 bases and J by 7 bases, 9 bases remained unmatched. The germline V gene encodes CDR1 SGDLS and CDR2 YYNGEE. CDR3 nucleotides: TGTGCCAGCAGCGTTTTTCCTAGCGGGGGGGCCAACGGGGAGCTGTTTTTT. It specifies CASSVFPSGGANGELFF. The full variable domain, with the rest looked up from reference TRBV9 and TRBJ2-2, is DSGVTQTPKHLITATGQRVTLRCSPRSGDLSVYWYQQSLDQGLQFLIQYYNGEERAKGNILERFSAQQFPDLHSELNLSSLELGDSALYFCASSVFPSGGANGELFFGEGSRLTVL.

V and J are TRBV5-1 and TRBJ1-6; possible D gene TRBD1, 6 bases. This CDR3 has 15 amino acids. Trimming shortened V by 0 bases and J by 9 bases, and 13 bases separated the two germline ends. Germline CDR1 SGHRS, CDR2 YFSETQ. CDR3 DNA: TGCGCCAGCAGCTTGGCAGGGGAAGGAGGTTCACCCCTCCACTTT. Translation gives CASSLAGEGGSPLHF.

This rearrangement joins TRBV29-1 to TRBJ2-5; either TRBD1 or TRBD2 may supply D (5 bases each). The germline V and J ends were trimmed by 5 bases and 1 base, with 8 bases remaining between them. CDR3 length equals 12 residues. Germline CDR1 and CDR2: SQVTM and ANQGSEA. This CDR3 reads CSVRGSQETQYF. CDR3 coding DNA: TGCAGCGTTCGGGGCTCCCAAGAGACCCAGTACTTC. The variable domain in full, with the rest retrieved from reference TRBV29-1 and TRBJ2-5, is SAVISQKPSRDICQRGTSLTIQCQVDSQVTMMFWYRQQPGQSLTLIATANQGSEATYESGFVIDKFPISRPNLTFSTLTVSNMSPEDSSIYLCSVRGSQETQYFGPGTRLLVL.

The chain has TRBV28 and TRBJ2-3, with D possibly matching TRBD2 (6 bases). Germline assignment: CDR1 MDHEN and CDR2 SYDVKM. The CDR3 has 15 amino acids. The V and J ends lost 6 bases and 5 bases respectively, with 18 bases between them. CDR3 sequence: CASSPSGSEEDTQYF. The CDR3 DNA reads TGTGCCAGCAGCCCCTCCGGGAGTGAAGAAGATACGCAGTATTTT.

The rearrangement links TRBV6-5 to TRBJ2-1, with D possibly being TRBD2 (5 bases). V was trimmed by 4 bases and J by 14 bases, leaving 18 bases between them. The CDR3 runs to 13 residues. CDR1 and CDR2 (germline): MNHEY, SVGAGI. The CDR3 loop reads CASSFDYTREKFF. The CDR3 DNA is TGTGCCAGCAGTTTTGACTATACCCGAGAGAAGTTCTTC.

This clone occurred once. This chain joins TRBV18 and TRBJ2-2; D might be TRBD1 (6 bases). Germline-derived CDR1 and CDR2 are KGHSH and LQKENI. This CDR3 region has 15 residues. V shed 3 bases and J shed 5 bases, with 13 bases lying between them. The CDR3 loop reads CASSPLDQGTGELFF. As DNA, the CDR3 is TGTGCCAGCTCACCCCTTGATCAGGGGACCGGGGAGCTGTTTTTT.

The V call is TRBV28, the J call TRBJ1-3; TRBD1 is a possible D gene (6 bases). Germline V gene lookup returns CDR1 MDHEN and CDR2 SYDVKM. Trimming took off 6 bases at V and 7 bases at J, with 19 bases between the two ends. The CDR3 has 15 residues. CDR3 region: CASRRDTGNRNTIYF. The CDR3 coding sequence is TGTGCCAGCAGGAGAGACACAGGGAACCGTAACACCATATATTTT.

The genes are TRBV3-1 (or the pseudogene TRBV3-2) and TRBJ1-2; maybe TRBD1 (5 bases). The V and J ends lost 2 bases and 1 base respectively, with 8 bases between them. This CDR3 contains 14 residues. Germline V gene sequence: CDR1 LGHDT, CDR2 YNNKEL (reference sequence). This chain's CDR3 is CASSQFQGNYGYTF. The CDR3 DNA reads TGTGCCAGCAGCCAATTCCAGGGTAACTATGGCTACACCTTC.

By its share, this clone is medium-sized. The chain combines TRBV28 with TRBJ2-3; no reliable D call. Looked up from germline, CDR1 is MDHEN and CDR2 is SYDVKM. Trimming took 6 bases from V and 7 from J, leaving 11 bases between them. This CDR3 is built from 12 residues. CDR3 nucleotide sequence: TGTGCCAGCAGCCACATGGGGTATACGCAGTATTTT. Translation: CASSHMGYTQYF.

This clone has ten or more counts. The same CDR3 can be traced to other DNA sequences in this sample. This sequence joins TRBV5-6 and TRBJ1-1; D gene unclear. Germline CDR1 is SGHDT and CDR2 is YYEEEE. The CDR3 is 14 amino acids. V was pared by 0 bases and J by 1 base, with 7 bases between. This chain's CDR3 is CASSLAGRNTEAFF. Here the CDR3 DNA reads TGTGCCAGCAGCTTGGCGGGCAGGAACACTGAAGCTTTCTTT.

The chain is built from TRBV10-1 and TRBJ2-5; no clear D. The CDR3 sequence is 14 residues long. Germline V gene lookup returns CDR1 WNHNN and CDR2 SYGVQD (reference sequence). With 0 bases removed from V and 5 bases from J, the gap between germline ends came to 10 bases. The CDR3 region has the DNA TGCGCCAGCAGTGAGTCCCGGTTAAGGGAGACCCAGTACTTC. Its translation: CASSESRLRETQYF.

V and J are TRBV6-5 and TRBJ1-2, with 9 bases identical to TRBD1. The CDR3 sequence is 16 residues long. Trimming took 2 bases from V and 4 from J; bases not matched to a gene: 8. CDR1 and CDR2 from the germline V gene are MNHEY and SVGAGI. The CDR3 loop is CASSYRGTGPSYGYTF. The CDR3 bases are TGTGCCAGCAGTTACCGTGGGACAGGGCCTTCCTATGGCTACACCTTC.

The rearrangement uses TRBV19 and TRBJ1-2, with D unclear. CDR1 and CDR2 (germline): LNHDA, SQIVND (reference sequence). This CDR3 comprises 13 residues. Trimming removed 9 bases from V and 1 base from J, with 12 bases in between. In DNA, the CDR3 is TGTGCCAGCGGCGAGAGGAATAACTATGGCTACACCTTC. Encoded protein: CASGERNNYGYTF.

The CDR3 DNA reads TGTGCCAGCAGCTCTGGACGGAACAATCAGCCCCAGCATTTT. Its protein is CASSSGRNNQPQHF. This sequence joins TRBV7-9 and TRBJ1-5, with D unresolved. The CDR3 loop spans 14 amino acids. V lost 4 bases to trimming and J lost 3 bases, with 10 bases between them. Germline V gives CDR1 SEHNR, CDR2 FQNEAQ (reference sequence).

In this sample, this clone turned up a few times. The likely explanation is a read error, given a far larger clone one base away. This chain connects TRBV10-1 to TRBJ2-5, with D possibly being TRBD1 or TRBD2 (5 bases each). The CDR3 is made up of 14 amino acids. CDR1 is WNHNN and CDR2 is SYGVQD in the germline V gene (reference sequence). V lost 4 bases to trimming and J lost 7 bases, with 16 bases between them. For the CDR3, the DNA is TGCGCCAGCAGTGTTGGGACCCCTGGGGGGACCCAGTACTTC. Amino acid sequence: CASSVGTPGGTQYF.

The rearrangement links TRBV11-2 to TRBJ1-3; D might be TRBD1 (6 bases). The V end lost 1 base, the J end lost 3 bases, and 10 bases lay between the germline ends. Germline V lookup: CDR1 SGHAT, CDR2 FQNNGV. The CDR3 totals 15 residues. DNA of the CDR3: TGTGCCAGCAGCTTAGGACGCAGGGGTGGAAACACCATATATTTT. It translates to CASSLGRRGGNTIYF.

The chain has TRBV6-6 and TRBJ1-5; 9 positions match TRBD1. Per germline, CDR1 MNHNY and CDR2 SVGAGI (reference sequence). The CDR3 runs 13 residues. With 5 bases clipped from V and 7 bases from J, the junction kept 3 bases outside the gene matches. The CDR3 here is CASSRQGGQPQHF. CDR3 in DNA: TGTGCCAGCAGTCGACAGGGGGGGCAGCCCCAGCATTTT.

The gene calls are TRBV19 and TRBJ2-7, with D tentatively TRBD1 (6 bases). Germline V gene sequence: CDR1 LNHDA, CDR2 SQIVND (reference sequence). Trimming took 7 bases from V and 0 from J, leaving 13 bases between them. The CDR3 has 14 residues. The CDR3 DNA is TGTGCCAGTAACCGACAGGTGAGCTCCTACGAGCAGTACTTC. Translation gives CASNRQVSSYEQYF.

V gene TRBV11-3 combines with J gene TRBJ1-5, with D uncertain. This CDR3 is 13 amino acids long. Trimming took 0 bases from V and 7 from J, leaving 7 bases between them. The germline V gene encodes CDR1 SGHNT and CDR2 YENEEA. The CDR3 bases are TGTGCCAGCAGCTTAGACGGTTTGCAGCCCCAGCATTTT. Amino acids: CASSLDGLQPQHF.